This T cell receptor beta chain was sequenced during a study of T cells after somatic rescue of genetic block (dated by TCRdb to about 2020). Study-wide context: The study assessed how robust, over the long term, a T-cell system was when the system had developed through somatic rescue of a genetic block in T-cell development.

V ends up 4 bases short and J 1 base short, with an unmatched junction base count of 3. The germline V gene specifies LGHNA as CDR1 and YSLEER as CDR2. Including the terminal cysteine and phenylalanine, the CDR3 comprises 14 residues. Just CDR3 DNA is preserved here, 42 bases in frame from base 1. About this clone: Its antigen is unknown. Qualities for individual bases were not recorded, and no much larger clone is one base off.

Receptors were amplified or captured by the immunoSEQ multiplex PCR assay. Held by TCRdb, this immuneACCESS table contains in-frame sequences only and omits some clones. Under half of the omission traces to an unresolved V gene where checked; the cause of the rest is unknown. Across this sample there are around 64,000 clones, with 92% seen only once. Of the sample, 3% falls within the top ten clones. The sequenced sample consisted of peripheral blood mononuclear cells (PBMCs). The TCR sequence derives from a man aged 40-50 years. The chain is encoded by TRBV4-3 joined to TRBJ2-7, and 8 junction bases match TRBD1. The CDR3 here reads CASSPGQGSYEQYF. In nucleotide form, the sequence is TGCGCCAGCAGCCCTGGACAGGGTTCCTACGAGCAGTACTTC.